Below are 6 T cell receptor beta chains sequenced from a single sample in a study of blood T cell repertoires in COVID-19 (dated by TCRdb to 2020 to 2021). Libraries came from the immunoSEQ multiplex PCR assay. TCRdb mirrors the immuneACCESS table, restricted to in-frame sequences. Some clones are absent from its copies; in checked studies, under half trace to an unresolved V gene, and the reason for the others is unknown. This sample gives about 220,000 clones in total; around 88% of them show up just once. Roughly 14% of the sample is held by the ten biggest clonotypes. The material sequenced was PBMCs or T cells enriched from blood (not recorded which). The receptors stem from a woman aged 45-65 years with acute COVID-19.

The rearrangement joins TRBV7-3 to TRBJ2-1; D remains unclear. Looked up from germline, CDR1 is SGHTA and CDR2 is FQGTGA. This CDR3 is 13 amino acids long. V lost 5 bases, J lost 6 bases, and 11 bases lay in between. CDR3 DNA sequence: TGTGCCAGCAGCGCCAGTATTCTCAATGAGCAGTTCTTC. It codes for CASSASILNEQFF.

The chain carries TRBV2 and TRBJ1-2; tentative D call: TRBD1 (6 bases). The V and J ends lost 6 bases and 8 bases respectively, with 19 bases between them. Germline values: CDR1 SNHLY, CDR2 FYNNEI. This CDR3 is 14 amino acids long. CDR3 sequence reads: CASRTGTPWGGYTF. CDR3 bases: TGTGCCAGCAGGACCGGGACACCTTGGGGCGGCTACACCTTC.

This clone was seen a handful of times. V usage is TRBV20-1 and J usage is TRBJ2-3, with TRBD2 as a possible D gene (7 bases). The CDR3 covers 15 residues. Trimming shortened V by 3 bases and J by 4 bases, and 17 bases separated the two germline ends. The germline gives CDR1 DFQATT, CDR2 SNEGSKA (reference sequence). CDR3 DNA sequence: TGCAGTGCTAGTAATCCTTCGGGGGGCTCAGATACGCAGTATTTT. Amino acid sequence: CSASNPSGGSDTQYF.

This clone came up once. This chain uses TRBV4-2 with TRBJ1-1, with D possibly being TRBD1 (6 bases). Germline-derived CDR1 and CDR2 are LGHNA and YNFKEQ. The CDR3 is made up of 16 amino acids. V was trimmed by 3 bases and J by 4 bases, leaving 18 bases between them. DNA for the CDR3: TGTGCCAGCAGCCAGACCCTTACAGGGTACGGCACTGAAGCTTTCTTT. Its translation: CASSQTLTGYGTEAFF.

The chain carries TRBV2 and TRBJ1-2, with 8 bases identical to TRBD1. This CDR3 is 15 amino acids long. The trim removed 6 bases at V and 6 bases at J, leaving 12 bases unmatched. Germline V gene data show CDR1 as SNHLY and CDR2 as FYNNEI. This CDR3 reads CASSVQGQGLDGYTF. CDR3 nucleotide sequence: TGTGCCAGCAGCGTACAAGGACAGGGTTTGGATGGCTACACCTTC.

The chain couples TRBV6-2 or TRBV6-3 to TRBJ2-5; a possible D gene is TRBD2 (6 bases). The CDR3 consists of 12 residues. Deletions cut 5 bases from V and 4 bases from J, with 8 bases between. The germline CDR1 and CDR2 sequences are MNHEY and SVGEGT. The CDR3 spells CASSRDLETQYF. For the CDR3, the DNA is TGTGCCAGCAGTCGGGACTTAGAGACCCAGTACTTC.